Shown below are 12 T cell receptor beta chains from a single sample sequenced in a study of blood T cell repertoires in COVID-19. Assay: immunoSEQ multiplex PCR; the TCRdb copy retains only in-frame clones and omits some. The repertoire has roughly 670,000 clones, 90% of them found once; the top ten carry roughly 0.25%. Sequencing was done on a sample of peripheral blood. All receptors come from a woman younger than 30 with acute or convalescent COVID-19.

V usage is TRBV28 and J usage is TRBJ2-2; the match to TRBD1 covers 12 bases. CDR1 and CDR2 (germline): MDHEN, SYDVKM. With 5 bases clipped from V and 1 base from J, the junction kept 14 bases outside the gene matches. The CDR3 totals 20 residues. As DNA, the CDR3 is TGTGCCAGCAGTCCAAACATAGGGACAGGGGGCCTTCGGAACACCGGGGAGCTGTTTTTT. Translating it yields CASSPNIGTGGLRNTGELFF. The whole variable domain, filled in from reference TRBV28 and TRBJ2-2, reads DVKVTQSSRYLVKRTGEKVFLECVQDMDHENMFWYRQDPGLGLRLIYFSYDVKMKEKGDIPEGYSVSREKKERFSLILESASTNQTSMYLCASSPNIGTGGLRNTGELFFGEGSRLTVL.

This chain connects TRBV2 to TRBJ1-5; D is unresolved. Germline assignment: CDR1 SNHLY and CDR2 FYNNEI. The CDR3 sequence is 15 residues long. V was pared by 0 bases and J by 7 bases, with 13 bases between. Here the CDR3 DNA reads TGTGCCAGCAGTGAAGCGATGGGCAGTTCCCAGCCCCAGCATTTT. It is translated as CASSEAMGSSQPQHF.

The V gene is TRBV7-2, the J gene TRBJ2-7, with 9 bases that match TRBD1. CDR1 SGHTA and CDR2 FQGNSA come from the germline V gene. This CDR3 has 15 residues. V shed 6 bases, J shed 0 bases, and the junction held 6 bases outside the gene matches. The CDR3 spells CASSYVQGASYEQYF. The CDR3 DNA is TGTGCCAGCAGTTATGTACAGGGGGCCTCCTACGAGCAGTACTTC.

The chain combines TRBV3-1 (or the pseudogene TRBV3-2) with TRBJ1-1, with TRBD1 matching over 8 bases. This CDR3 is 14 amino acids long. Trimming at V came to 2 bases and at J to 1 base, leaving 0 bases not matched to a gene. CDR1 and CDR2 from the germline V gene are LGHDT and YNNKEL (reference sequence). As DNA, the CDR3 is TGTGCCAGCAGCCAACAGGGGGCGAACACTGAAGCTTTCTTT. Amino acids: CASSQQGANTEAFF.

The CDR3 nucleotides read TGCGCCAGCAGCTTGGCGGGACAGGGTAACATTCAGTACTTC. Translated, it gives CASSLAGQGNIQYF. V and J are TRBV5-1 and TRBJ2-4; 9 positions match TRBD1. This CDR3 is 14 amino acids long. The ends lost 0 bases at V and 7 bases at J; junction bases unmatched: 2. Germline V CDR1 and CDR2: SGHRS, YFSETQ.

This chain joins TRBV19 and TRBJ1-1; 7 bases agree with TRBD1. V trimming: 1 base; J trimming: 6 bases; junction bases outside the gene matches: 5. This CDR3 contains 14 residues. Germline CDR1 reads LNHDA; CDR2 reads SQIVND (reference sequence). CDR3 coding DNA: TGTGCCAGTAGTATAGCAGGGGGTAACGCTGAAGCTTTCTTT. This gives the protein CASSIAGGNAEAFF.

This clone was recorded only once. The chain combines TRBV10-3 with TRBJ2-1; 11 nucleotides match TRBD2. The ends lost 3 bases at V and 5 bases at J; junction bases unmatched: 6. The CDR3 length is 16 residues. Per the germline V gene, CDR1 is ENHRY and CDR2 is SYGVKD. The CDR3: CAISERLAGSHNEQFF. DNA for the CDR3: TGTGCCATCAGTGAACGACTAGCGGGGTCGCACAATGAGCAGTTCTTC.

This chain links TRBV30 with TRBJ2-7; tentatively, D is TRBD2 (6 bases). Between the trimmed V and J ends, which lost 5 bases and 7 bases, there was a span of 24 bases. Germline V gene data show CDR1 as GTSNPN and CDR2 as SVGIG (reference sequence). There are 15 residues in the CDR3. The CDR3 DNA reads as TGTGCCTGGCGGCCCCCTCCCCAACCGGAGGGAGAGCAGTACTTC. Amino acids: CAWRPPPQPEGEQYF.

This clone came up once. CDR3: CAWSRGTGNTIYF. Here the CDR3 DNA reads TGTGCCTGGAGCCGGGGAACTGGAAACACCATATATTTT. This rearrangement joins TRBV30 to TRBJ1-3; unclear D gene. Germline V gene sequence: CDR1 GTSNPN, CDR2 SVGIG (reference sequence). The length of the CDR3 is 13 residues. The V end lost 3 bases, the J end lost 2 bases, and 8 bases lay between the germline ends.

A word on this clone: Different DNA sequences within this sample yield the same CDR3. The CDR3 here is CASSLAASGGAVDTQYF. Here the CDR3 DNA reads TGCGCCAGCAGCTTGGCAGCCAGCGGGGGGGCCGTAGATACGCAGTATTTT. V and J are TRBV5-1 and TRBJ2-3; 10 bases map to TRBD2. The junction had 9 bases not matched to a gene; V was cut back by 0 bases and J by 5 bases. This CDR3 contains 17 residues. Germline-derived CDR1 and CDR2 are SGHRS and YFSETQ.

CDR3 sequence: CASSAETHSSYNEQFF. Here the CDR3 DNA reads TGCGCCAGCAGCGCGGAAACTCATAGCTCCTACAATGAGCAGTTCTTC. This chain uses TRBV5-1 with TRBJ2-1; D gene uncertain. Trimming left V 4 bases short and J 0 bases short, with 14 bases between. The CDR3 has 16 residues. Germline V gives CDR1 SGHRS, CDR2 YFSETQ.

V and J are TRBV30 and TRBJ1-4; D ambiguous. Looked up from germline, CDR1 is GTSNPN and CDR2 is SVGIG (reference sequence). Trimming left V 4 bases short and J 0 bases short, with 6 bases between. CDR3 length: 13 amino acids. The CDR3 DNA sequence: TGTGCCTGGAAGCGTGCAACTAATGAAAAACTGTTTTTT. Translation gives CAWKRATNEKLFF.